This T cell receptor (beta chain) was obtained from a study of blood T cell repertoires in COVID-19 (TCRdb year 2020). Regarding the complete study: Samples covering the acute and convalescent phases of COVID-19 were provided by collaborators in the United States, Italy and Spain. The sample metadata nearly always contained a de-identified subject ID, COVID-19 status, age in years and sex. Samples came from the ongoing ImmuneRACE study (first 160 participants) plus 1,254 subjects from 6 global collaborators. HLA class I and class II types, where available, came from metadata supplied by the sample provider rather than from assay-based typing. The repertoires were made available in a free public database intended to serve as a resource for research on the immune response to SARS-CoV-2. Subjects who had been exposed to COVID-19, were actively infected with it, or had recovered from it provided the deeply sampled blood TCRbeta repertoires that made up the dataset. The material from the prospective study consisted of cDNA or gDNA derived from T cells, B-cell-depleted T cells, or PBMCs.

CDR1 and CDR2 are drawn from the germline V gene: SGHAT, FQNNGV. V lost 5 bases and J lost 1 base; the stretch between them is 18 bases long. Including cysteine and phenylalanine, the CDR3 has 16 amino acids. CDR3 DNA only is kept here, 48 bases in frame from base 1. TCRbeta CDR3 regions were amplified from genomic DNA using the immunoSEQ Assay, a bias-controlled multiplex PCR. On the authors' methods: The number of nucleated cells in each sample was estimated by amplification of reference gene primers within the assay. To quantify the absolute abundance of each unique TCRbeta CDR3 rearrangement, sequence reads were collapsed and filtered. Productive Simpson clonality was computed per sample as the square root of Simpson's diversity index over productive rearrangements. TCRdb took this table from immuneACCESS and kept in-frame rearrangements with V and J called. Such tables lack part of the clones; where checked against another copy, unresolved V genes explain under half of the gap, and the rest is unexplained. V, J and clone size are taken as reported in that table, and D and trimming were inferred from the DNA itself. The table for this sample lists around 130,000 clones; approximately 84% of them were counted only once. 9.5% to 15% of the sample goes to the ten largest clones.

Here is what the overall study found, with its caveats: The quantity of clinical and demographic metadata differed by source and by participant and was supplied without curation.

Turning to this clone: The antigen it recognizes is unknown. No base qualities exist here, and no much larger clone lies one base off it.

Whole blood was collected in K2EDTA tubes by collaborating institutions according to the institutions' own protocols. Collaborator samples were shipped for TCRbeta analysis as frozen whole blood, isolated PBMCs, or DNA extracted from either sample type. The material sequenced was peripheral blood. This clonotype was sampled from a human donor in a cohort sampled during active COVID-19. Here the chain combines TRBV11-2 and TRBJ2-7; the D gene is perhaps TRBD1, on 6 matching bases. The DNA is TGTGCCAGCAGCAAAGAGGGCCCACAGGGTTCCTACGAGCAGTACTTC. The encoded protein is CASSKEGPQGSYEQYF.